The rows below give T cell receptor beta chains drawn from one sample of a study of blood T cell repertoires in COVID-19. Libraries were prepared by immunoSEQ multiplex PCR; TCRdb keeps only in-frame clonotypes and omits some of them. The sample consists of roughly 260,000 clones, about 91% of them appearing once. What was sequenced was peripheral blood. The receptors originated from a person between 18 and 35 years old with COVID-19, enrolled during active disease. Each CDR3 is given with its conserved first and last residue. The order of the fields is V gene, CDR3 length, D gene, clone size, J gene, CDR3 protein, CDR3 DNA. The D gene is left open where the match is weak. Not every row has a clone size; where given, it reads once, few, many or a size class.

>TRBV10-1|14|TRBD1|-|TRBJ1-5
CASRQGEMKEPQHF
TGCGCCAGCAGACAGGGGGAGATGAAGGAGCCCCAGCATTTT
>TRBV5-1|17|-|-|TRBJ2-1
CASSERPGHSSYNEQFF
TGCGCCAGCAGCGAGCGCCCGGGACACTCCTCCTACAATGAGCAGTTCTTC
>TRBV27|16|TRBD1|-|TRBJ1-6
CASSFSPRQGFSPLHF
TGTGCCAGCAGTTTTTCCCCCCGACAGGGCTTTTCACCCCTCCACTTT
>TRBV27|12|-|-|TRBJ2-7
CASSPLLYEQYF
TGTGCCAGCAGCCCATTACTATACGAGCAGTACTTC
>TRBV4-1|14|TRBD1|-|TRBJ1-1
CASSPRTGETEAFF
TGCGCCAGCAGCCCGAGGACAGGGGAGACTGAAGCTTTCTTT
>TRBV5-4|14|-|-|TRBJ1-1
CASSLGRENTEAFF
TGTGCCAGCAGCTTGGGGAGAGAGAACACTGAAGCTTTCTTT
>TRBV7-9|16|TRBD2|-|TRBJ2-1
CASSHQLAGAYNEQFF
TGTGCCAGCAGCCACCAACTAGCGGGAGCCTACAATGAGCAGTTCTTC
>TRBV11-3|13|TRBD1|-|TRBJ1-1
CASSETGETEAFF
TGTGCCAGCAGCGAAACAGGGGAAACTGAAGCTTTCTTT
>TRBV5-1|14|-|once|TRBJ2-7
CASSSGTAGSEQYF
TGCGCCAGCAGCTCGGGGACTGCCGGCAGCGAGCAGTACTTC
>TRBV6-6|14|-|-|TRBJ1-1
CASSPLPDWTEAFF
TGTGCCAGCAGTCCTCTCCCAGATTGGACTGAAGCTTTCTTT
>TRBV30|12|-|-|TRBJ2-3
CAWSEYTDTQYF
TGTGCCTGGAGTGAATACACAGATACGCAGTATTTT
>TRBV30|13|-|-|TRBJ2-5
CAWSVNRAETQYF
TGTGCCTGGAGTGTAAACAGGGCGGAGACCCAGTACTTC
>TRBV2|12|-|-|TRBJ1-2
CASAPQNYGYTF
TGTGCCAGCGCTCCACAGAACTATGGCTACACCTTC
>TRBV6-5|15|-|-|TRBJ1-2
CASSYSIRENYGYTF
TGTGCCAGCAGTTACTCGATCCGAGAGAACTATGGCTACACCTTC
>TRBV28|15|TRBD1|-|TRBJ1-2
CASSPSGTAIYGYTF
TGTGCCAGCAGTCCCTCAGGGACAGCAATCTATGGCTACACCTTC
>TRBV6-5|15|TRBD2|-|TRBJ2-3
CAIFWTSGCTDTQYF
TGTGCCATTTTTTGGACTAGCGGATGCACAGATACGCAGTATTTT
>TRBV5-1|14|TRBD1|-|TRBJ2-2
CASTDRVGTGELFF
TGCGCCAGCACGGACAGGGTGGGCACCGGGGAGCTGTTTTTT
>TRBV9|14|TRBD2|few|TRBJ2-7
CASSVSDPGLALYF
TGTGCCAGCAGCGTAAGTGACCCTGGACTAGCTCTATACTTC
>TRBV6-6|13|-|-|TRBJ1-4
CASSYGASEKLFF
TGTGCCAGCAGTTACGGGGCGTCCGAAAAACTGTTTTTT
>TRBV5-1|15|TRBD2|-|TRBJ2-7
CASSFSAGGGYEQYF
TGCGCCAGCAGCTTCTCGGCGGGAGGAGGCTACGAGCAGTACTTC
>TRBV5-6|14|-|-|TRBJ2-3
CASSLAVGSDTQYF
TGTGCCAGCAGCTTGGCCGTCGGGTCAGATACGCAGTATTTT
>TRBV18|12|TRBD1|-|TRBJ2-3
CASGDRVDTQYF
TGTGCCAGCGGCGACAGGGTAGATACGCAGTATTTT
>TRBV13|16|TRBD2|-|TRBJ2-7
CASSEARAGGPGEQYF
TGTGCCAGCAGTGAGGCCCGGGCGGGAGGGCCGGGTGAGCAGTACTTC
>TRBV5-1|13|-|once|TRBJ1-1
CASSFGARAEAFF
TGCGCCAGCAGCTTTGGGGCCCGTGCTGAAGCTTTCTTT
>TRBV30|12|-|-|TRBJ2-2
CAFTGYTGELFF
TGTGCCTTTACAGGGTACACCGGGGAGCTGTTTTTT
>TRBV6-4|13|-|-|TRBJ2-1
CASSLEGGNEQFF
TGTGCCAGCAGCCTCGAGGGCGGGAATGAGCAGTTCTTC
>TRBV6-7|15|TRBD2|-|TRBJ2-7
CASRWSSGTSYEQYF
TGTGCCAGCAGGTGGTCTAGCGGCACTAGCTACGAGCAGTACTTC
>TRBV7-3|14|-|-|TRBJ2-6
CASSLSSGANVLTF
TGTGCCAGCAGCTTGAGCTCTGGGGCCAACGTCCTGACTTTC
>TRBV5-6|13|-|-|TRBJ2-5
CASSLRLQETQYF
TGTGCCAGCAGTTTGCGACTCCAAGAGACCCAGTACTTC
>TRBV19|16|TRBD2|-|TRBJ2-1
CASSPLSGRPYNEQFF
TGTGCCAGTAGTCCCCTAAGCGGGAGACCTTACAATGAGCAGTTCTTC
>TRBV19|14|-|-|TRBJ1-5
CASTLDSRGGPQHF
TGTGCCAGTACCTTGGACAGTCGGGGGGGACCCCAGCATTTT
>TRBV3-1/TRBV3-2|15|-|-|TRBJ2-7
CASSQDGRGSDEQYF
TGTGCCAGCAGCCAAGATGGCAGGGGTTCGGACGAGCAGTACTTC
>TRBV27|16|-|-|TRBJ2-1
CASSWGVGWSYNEQFF
TGTGCCAGCAGTTGGGGGGTCGGGTGGTCCTACAATGAGCAGTTCTTC
>TRBV6-5|13|-|once|TRBJ1-2
CASSFRVFDGYTF
TGTGCCAGCAGTTTTAGAGTCTTTGATGGCTACACCTTC
>TRBV7-6|16|TRBD2|-|TRBJ2-1
CASSLLGLAGGDEQFF
TGTGCCAGCAGCTTACTGGGACTAGCGGGAGGCGATGAGCAGTTCTTC
>TRBV4-2|17|TRBD1|once|TRBJ1-3
CASSQEPGQGWGNTIYF
TGTGCCAGCAGCCAAGAACCGGGACAGGGGTGGGGAAACACCATATATTTT
>TRBV6-5|15|-|-|TRBJ1-1
CASSYSALPNTEAFF
TGTGCCAGCAGTTACTCGGCTCTGCCGAACACTGAAGCTTTCTTT
>TRBV3-1/TRBV3-2|19|TRBD2|-|TRBJ2-1
CASSQELASGFGTYNEQFF
TGTGCCAGCAGCCAAGAACTCGCTAGCGGGTTCGGGACTTACAATGAGCAGTTCTTC
>TRBV18|20|TRBD2|-|TRBJ2-3
CASSPSPYSQSGRDADTQYF
TGTGCCAGCTCACCGTCTCCCTACTCACAAAGCGGGAGAGACGCAGATACGCAGTATTTT
>TRBV7-6|17|-|once|TRBJ2-5
CASSPPTGGYRQETQYF
TGTGCCAGCAGCCCCCCTACAGGCGGATATAGACAAGAGACCCAGTACTTC
>TRBV4-1|18|TRBD2|-|TRBJ2-7
CASSQDSPASGSSYEQYF
TGCGCCAGCAGCCAAGATAGCCCGGCTAGCGGAAGCTCCTACGAGCAGTACTTC